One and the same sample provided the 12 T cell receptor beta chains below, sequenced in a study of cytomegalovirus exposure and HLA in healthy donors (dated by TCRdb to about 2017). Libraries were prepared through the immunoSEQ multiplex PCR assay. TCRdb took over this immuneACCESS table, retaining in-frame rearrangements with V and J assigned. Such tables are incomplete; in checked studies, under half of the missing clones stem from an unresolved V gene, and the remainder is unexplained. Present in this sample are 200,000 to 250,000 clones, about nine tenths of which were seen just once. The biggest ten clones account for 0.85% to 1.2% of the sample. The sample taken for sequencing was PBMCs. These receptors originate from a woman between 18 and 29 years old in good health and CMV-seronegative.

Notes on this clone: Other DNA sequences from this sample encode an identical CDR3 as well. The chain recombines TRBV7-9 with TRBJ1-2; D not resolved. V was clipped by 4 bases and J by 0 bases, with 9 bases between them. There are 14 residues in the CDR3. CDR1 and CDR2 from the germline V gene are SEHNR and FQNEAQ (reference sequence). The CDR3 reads CASSSSGANYGYTF. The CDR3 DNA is TGTGCCAGCAGCTCGTCAGGTGCTAACTATGGCTACACCTTC.

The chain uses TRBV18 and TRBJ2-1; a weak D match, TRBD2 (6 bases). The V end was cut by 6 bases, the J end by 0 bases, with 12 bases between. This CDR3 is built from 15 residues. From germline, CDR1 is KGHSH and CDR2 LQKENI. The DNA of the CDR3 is TGTGCCAGCTCCTATAGCGGCAACTCCTACAATGAGCAGTTCTTC. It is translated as CASSYSGNSYNEQFF.

The CDR3: CASSYAFSSTEAFF. In DNA, the CDR3 is TGTGCCAGCAGTTACGCTTTCTCGAGTACTGAAGCTTTCTTT. V usage is TRBV6-5 and J usage is TRBJ1-1; D remains ambiguous. V gave up 2 bases and J gave up 5 bases, with 12 bases separating them. The germline gives CDR1 MNHEY, CDR2 SVGAGI. The CDR3 covers 14 residues.

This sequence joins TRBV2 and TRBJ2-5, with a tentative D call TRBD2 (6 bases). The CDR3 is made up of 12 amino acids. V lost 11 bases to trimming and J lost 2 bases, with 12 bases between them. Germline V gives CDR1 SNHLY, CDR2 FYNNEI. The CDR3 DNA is TGTGCCGGGCGGGACTTACAAGAGACCCAGTACTTC. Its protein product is CAGRDLQETQYF.

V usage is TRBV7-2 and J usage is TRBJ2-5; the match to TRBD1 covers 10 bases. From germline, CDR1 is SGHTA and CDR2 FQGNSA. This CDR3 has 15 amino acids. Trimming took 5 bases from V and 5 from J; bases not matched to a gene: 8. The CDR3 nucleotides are TGTGCCAGCAGCCAAGACAGGGGGCGCGGGGAGACCCAGTACTTC. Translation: CASSQDRGRGETQYF.

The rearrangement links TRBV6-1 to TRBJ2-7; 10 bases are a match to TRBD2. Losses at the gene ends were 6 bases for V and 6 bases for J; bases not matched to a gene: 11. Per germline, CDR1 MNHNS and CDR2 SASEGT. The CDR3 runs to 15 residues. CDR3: CASSPRTSGPSEQYF. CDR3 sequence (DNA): TGTGCCAGCAGCCCGAGGACTAGCGGCCCTAGCGAGCAGTACTTC.

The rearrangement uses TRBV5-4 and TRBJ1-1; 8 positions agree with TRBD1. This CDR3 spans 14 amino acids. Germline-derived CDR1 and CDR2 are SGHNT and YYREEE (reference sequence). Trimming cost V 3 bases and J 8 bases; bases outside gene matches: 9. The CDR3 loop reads CASSSVTDREEAFF. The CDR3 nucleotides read TGTGCCAGCAGCTCCGTTACGGACAGGGAGGAAGCTTTCTTT.

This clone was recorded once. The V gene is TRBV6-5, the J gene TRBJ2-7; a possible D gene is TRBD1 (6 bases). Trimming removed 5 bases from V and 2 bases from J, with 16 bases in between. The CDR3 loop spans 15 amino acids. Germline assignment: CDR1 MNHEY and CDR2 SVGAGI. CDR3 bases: TGTGCCAGCAGTCCTGTCCAGGGGAGTACCTACGAGCAGTACTTC. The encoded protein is CASSPVQGSTYEQYF.

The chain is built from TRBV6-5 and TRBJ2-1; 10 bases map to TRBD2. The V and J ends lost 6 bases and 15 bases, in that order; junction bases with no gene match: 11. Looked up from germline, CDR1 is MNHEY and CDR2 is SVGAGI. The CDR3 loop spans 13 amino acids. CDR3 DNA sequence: TGTGCCAGCAGGATCGGACTAGCGGCTGATTGGTTCTTC. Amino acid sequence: CASRIGLAADWFF.

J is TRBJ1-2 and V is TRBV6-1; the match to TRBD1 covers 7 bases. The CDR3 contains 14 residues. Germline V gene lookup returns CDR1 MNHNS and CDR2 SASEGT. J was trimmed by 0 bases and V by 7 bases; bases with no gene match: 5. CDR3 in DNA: TGTGCCAGCAAAGACAGGGACACTAACTATGGCTACACCTTC. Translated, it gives CASKDRDTNYGYTF.

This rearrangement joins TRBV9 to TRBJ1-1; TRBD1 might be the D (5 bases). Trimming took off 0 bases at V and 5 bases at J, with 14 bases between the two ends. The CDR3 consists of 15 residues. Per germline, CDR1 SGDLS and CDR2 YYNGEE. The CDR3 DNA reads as TGTGCCAGCAGCGTAGATCTGGGGCCGGGTACTGAAGCTTTCTTT. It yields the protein CASSVDLGPGTEAFF.

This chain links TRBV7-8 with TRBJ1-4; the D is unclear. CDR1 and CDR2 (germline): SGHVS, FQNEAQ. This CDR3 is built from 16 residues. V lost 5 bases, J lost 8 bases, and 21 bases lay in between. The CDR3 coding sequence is TGTGCCAGCAGCGGGCCGGGAGGGCAATCTGGAGAAAAACTGTTTTTT. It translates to CASSGPGGQSGEKLFF.